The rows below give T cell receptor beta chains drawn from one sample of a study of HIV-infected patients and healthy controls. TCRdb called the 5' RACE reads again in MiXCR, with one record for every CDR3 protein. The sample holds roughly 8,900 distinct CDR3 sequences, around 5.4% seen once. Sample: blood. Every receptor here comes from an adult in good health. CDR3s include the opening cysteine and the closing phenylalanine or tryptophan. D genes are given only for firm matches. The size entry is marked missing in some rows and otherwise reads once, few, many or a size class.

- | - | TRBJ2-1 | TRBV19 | CASSIYSGDSYNEQFF | TGTGCCAGTAGTATATATTCCGGGGACTCCTACAATGAGCAGTTCTTC
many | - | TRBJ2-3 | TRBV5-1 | CASSAAGPTDTQYF | TGCGCCAGCAGCGCTGCGGGGCCCACAGATACGCAGTATTTT
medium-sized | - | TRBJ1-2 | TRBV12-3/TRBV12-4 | CASSFSSSSGYTF | TGTGCCAGCAGTTTTAGTTCCTCTAGCGGCTACACCTTC
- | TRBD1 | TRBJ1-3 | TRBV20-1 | CSATGDPGQGSGNTIYF | TGCAGTGCAACAGGGGATCCGGGACAGGGGTCTGGAAACACCATATATTTT
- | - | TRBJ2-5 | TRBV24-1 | CATSEFSGGGETQYF | TGTGCCACCAGTGAATTTTCCGGAGGTGGAGAGACCCAGTACTTC
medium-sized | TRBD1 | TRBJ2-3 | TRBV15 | CATSGNYRGRLLLPDTQYF | TGTGCCACCAGCGGGAACTACAGGGGGCGGCTGTTGTTGCCAGATACGCAGTATTTT
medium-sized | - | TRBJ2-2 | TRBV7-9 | CASSSRQLTGELFF | TGTGCCAGCAGCTCCAGACAGCTCACCGGGGAGCTGTTTTTT
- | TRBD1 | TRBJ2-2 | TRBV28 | CASSGGQGKYTGELFF | TGTGCCAGCAGTGGCGGACAGGGGAAATACACCGGGGAGCTGTTTTTT
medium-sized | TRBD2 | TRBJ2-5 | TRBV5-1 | CASSRRTSGDRETQYF | TGCGCCAGCAGCCGTCGGACTAGCGGGGACCGGGAGACCCAGTACTTC
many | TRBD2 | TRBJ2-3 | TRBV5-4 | CASSWTREDTQYF | TGTGCCAGCAGCTGGACTAGAGAGGATACGCAGTATTTT
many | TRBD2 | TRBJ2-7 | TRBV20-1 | CSASLAGHYEQYF | TGCAGTGCTAGTTTAGCGGGACACTACGAGCAGTACTTC
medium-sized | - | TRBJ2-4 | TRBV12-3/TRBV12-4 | CASSDRPPYKNIQYF | TGTGCCAGCAGTGACAGGCCTCCTTACAAAAACATTCAGTACTTC
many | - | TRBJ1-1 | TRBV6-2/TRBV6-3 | CATTQRGLHFTEAFF | TGTGCCACCACTCAACGGGGCCTCCACTTCACTGAAGCTTTCTTT
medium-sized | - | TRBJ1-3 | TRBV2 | CASSELVGERGNTIYF | TGTGCCAGCAGTGAATTAGTGGGGGAGCGTGGAAACACCATATATTTT
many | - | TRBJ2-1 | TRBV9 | CASSPLGAQFF | TGTGCCAGCAGCCCATTAGGTGCGCAGTTCTTC
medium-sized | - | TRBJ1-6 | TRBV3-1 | CASSQGDSSPLHF | TGTGCCAGCAGCCAAGGTGACAGTTCACCCCTCCACTTT
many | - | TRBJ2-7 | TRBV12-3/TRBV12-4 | CASSPLGPVDEQYF | TGTGCCAGCAGTCCCCTGGGCCCTGTCGACGAGCAGTACTTC
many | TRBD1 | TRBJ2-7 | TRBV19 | CASSSGTGPLYEQYF | TGTGCCAGTAGTTCCGGGACAGGGCCCCTCTACGAGCAGTACTTC
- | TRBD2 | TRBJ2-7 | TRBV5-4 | CSSRRRGTRQDWQYF | TGTTCCAGCAGACGGCGGGGGACTAGGCAGGACTGGCAGTACTTC
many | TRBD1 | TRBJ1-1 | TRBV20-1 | CSAHQGADGVAFF | TGCAGTGCTCATCAGGGGGCGGATGGTGTAGCTTTCTTT
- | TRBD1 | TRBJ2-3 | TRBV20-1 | CSVQTGSDTQYF | TGCAGTGTTCAGACAGGGTCAGATACGCAGTATTTT
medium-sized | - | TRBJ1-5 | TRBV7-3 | CASSLTGAQPQHF | TGTGCCAGCAGCTTAACGGGGGCTCAGCCCCAGCATTTT
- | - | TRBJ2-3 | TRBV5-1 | CASSLVAGRFTDTQYF | TGCGCCAGCAGCTTGGTGGCAGGGAGATTCACAGATACGCAGTATTTT
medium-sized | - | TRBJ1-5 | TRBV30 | CAWSARGDQPQHF | TGTGCCTGGAGTGCGCGAGGAGACCAGCCCCAGCATTTT
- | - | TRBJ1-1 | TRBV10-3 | CAISEWDPPGTEAFF | TGTGCCATCAGTGAATGGGACCCCCCGGGGACTGAAGCTTTCTTT
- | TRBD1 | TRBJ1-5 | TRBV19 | CASSIGGQGNQPQHF | TGTGCCAGTAGTATCGGAGGACAGGGTAATCAGCCCCAGCATTTT
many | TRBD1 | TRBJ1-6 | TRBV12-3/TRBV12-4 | CASSLGTGGDSPLHF | TGTGCCAGCAGTTTAGGAACAGGGGGGGATTCACCCCTCCACTTT
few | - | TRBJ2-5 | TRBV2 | CASSEAPGLIETQYF | TGTGCCAGCAGTGAAGCGCCTGGGTTGATAGAGACCCAGTACTTC
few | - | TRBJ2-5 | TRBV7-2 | CASSLVETQYF | TGTGCCAGCAGCTTAGTTGAGACCCAGTACTTC
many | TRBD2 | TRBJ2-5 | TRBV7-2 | CASSPTGLAGTQYF | TGTGCCAGCAGCCCAACAGGGCTAGCGGGGACCCAGTACTTC
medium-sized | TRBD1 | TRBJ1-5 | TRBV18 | CASSPEGGWGQPQHF | TGTGCCAGCTCACCAGAAGGGGGCTGGGGTCAGCCCCAGCATTTT
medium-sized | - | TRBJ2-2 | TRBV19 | CASSIGRRSNTGELFF | TGTGCCAGTAGTATAGGGAGACGCTCGAACACCGGGGAGCTGTTTTTT
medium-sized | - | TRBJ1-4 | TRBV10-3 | CAISGAGEGSGLFF | TGTGCCATCAGTGGGGCAGGGGAAGGAAGTGGACTGTTTTTT
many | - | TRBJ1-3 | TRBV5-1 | CASSLRDHGTIYF | TGCGCCAGCAGCCTCCGGGACCACGGCACCATATATTTT
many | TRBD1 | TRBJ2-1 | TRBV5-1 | CASSPGTGSYNEQFF | TGCGCCAGCAGCCCGGGGACAGGGTCCTACAATGAGCAGTTCTTC
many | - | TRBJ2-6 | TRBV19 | CASTPGRRSGANVLTF | TGTGCCAGTACCCCCGGACGGCGATCTGGGGCCAACGTCCTGACTTTC
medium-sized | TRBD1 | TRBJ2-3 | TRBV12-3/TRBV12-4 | CASSPQQGAADTQYF | TGTGCCAGCAGTCCACAGCAGGGGGCTGCAGATACGCAGTATTTT
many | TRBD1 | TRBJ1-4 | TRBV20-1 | CSARDRTGNSATNEKLFF | TGCAGTGCTAGAGATCGGACAGGAAACTCTGCAACTAATGAAAAACTGTTTTTT
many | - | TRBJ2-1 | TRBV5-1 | CASSLQLGDNEQFF | TGCGCCAGCAGCTTGCAACTGGGAGACAATGAGCAGTTCTTC
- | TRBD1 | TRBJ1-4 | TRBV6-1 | CASQNRGRNEKLFF | TGTGCCAGCCAAAACAGGGGGAGAAACGAAAAACTGTTTTTT
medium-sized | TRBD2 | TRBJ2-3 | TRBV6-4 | CASSDSTRGGTDTQYF | TGTGCCAGCAGTGACTCTACGCGGGGGGGGACAGATACGCAGTATTTT
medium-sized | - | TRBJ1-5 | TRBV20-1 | CSAEQAGVRPQHF | TGCAGTGCTGAACAGGCCGGGGTAAGGCCCCAGCATTTT
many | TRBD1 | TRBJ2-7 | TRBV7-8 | CASSPSPGTVSYEQYF | TGTGCCAGCAGCCCAAGTCCCGGGACAGTCTCCTACGAGCAGTACTTC
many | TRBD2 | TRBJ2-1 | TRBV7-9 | CASTAVAGGPREQFF | TGTGCCAGCACGGCGGTAGCGGGAGGGCCGCGGGAGCAGTTCTTC
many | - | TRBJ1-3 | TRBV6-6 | CASSFSGNTIYF | TGTGCCAGCAGTTTCTCTGGAAACACCATATATTTT
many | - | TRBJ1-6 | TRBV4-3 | CASSQDESTSSYNSPLHF | TGCGCCAGCAGCCAAGACGAGTCAACGAGCTCCTATAATTCACCCCTCCACTTT
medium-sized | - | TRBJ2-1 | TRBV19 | CASSIGVLYNEQFF | TGTGCCAGTAGTATAGGGGTTTTATACAATGAGCAGTTCTTC
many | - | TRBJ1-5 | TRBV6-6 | CASSYSARGNQPQHF | TGTGCCAGCAGTTACTCAGCCCGGGGCAATCAGCCCCAGCATTTT
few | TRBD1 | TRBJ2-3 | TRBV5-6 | CASSPGTGMDTQYF | TGTGCCAGCAGCCCAGGGACAGGGATGGATACGCAGTATTTT
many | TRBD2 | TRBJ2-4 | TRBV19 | CASSGGGAIQYF | TGTGCCAGTAGTGGCGGGGGAGCAATTCAGTACTTC
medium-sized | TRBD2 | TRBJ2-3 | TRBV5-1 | CASRTLAGVDTQYF | TGCGCCAGCAGGACACTAGCGGGGGTAGATACGCAGTATTTT
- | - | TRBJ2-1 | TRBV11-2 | CASSLGQGSYNEQFF | TGTGCCAGCAGCTTAGGGCAGGGTTCCTACAATGAGCAGTTCTTC